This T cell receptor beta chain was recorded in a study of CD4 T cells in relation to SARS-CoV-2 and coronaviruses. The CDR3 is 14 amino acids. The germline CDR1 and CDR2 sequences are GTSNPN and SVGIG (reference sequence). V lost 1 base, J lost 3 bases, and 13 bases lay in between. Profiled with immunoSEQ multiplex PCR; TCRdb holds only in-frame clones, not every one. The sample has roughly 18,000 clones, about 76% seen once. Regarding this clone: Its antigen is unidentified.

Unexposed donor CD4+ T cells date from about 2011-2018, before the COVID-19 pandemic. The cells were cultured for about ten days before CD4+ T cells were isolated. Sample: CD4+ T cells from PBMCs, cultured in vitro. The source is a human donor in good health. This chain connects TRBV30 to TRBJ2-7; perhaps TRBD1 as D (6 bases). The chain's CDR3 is CAWSGSDRYYEQYF. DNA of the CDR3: TGTGCCTGGAGTGGGTCGGACAGATACTACGAGCAGTACTTC.